The 25 T cell receptor beta chains given below trace back to one sample, sequenced in a study of T cell responses to AZD1222 COVID-19 vaccine. Measured with immunoSEQ multiplex PCR; TCRdb has only the in-frame clones, and not every one. Among about 75,000 clones listed, more than 70% were seen once. Material: peripheral blood, obtained 28 days after the second dose of the MenACWY control vaccine. All receptors come from an adult who received the MenACWY meningococcal vaccine as a control.

V and J are TRBV5-1 and TRBJ2-2; 7 nucleotides line up with TRBD2. The germline V gene has CDR1 SGHRS and CDR2 YFSETQ. V shed 0 bases and J 1 base; nucleotides not matched to a gene: 3. The length of the CDR3 is 16 residues. CDR3 in amino acids: CASSLVASGNTGELFF. CDR3 in DNA: TGCGCCAGCAGCTTGGTGGCTAGCGGGAACACCGGGGAGCTGTTTTTT. The full variable domain, with the rest looked up from reference TRBV5-1 and TRBJ2-2, is KAGVTQTPRYLIKTRGQQVTLSCSPISGHRSVSWYQQTPGQGLQFLFEYFSETQRNKGNFPGRFSGRQFSNSRSEMNVSTLELGDSALYLCASSLVASGNTGELFFGEGSRLTVL.

V gene TRBV5-1 combines with J gene TRBJ2-7; TRBD1 agrees at 10 bases. CDR1 is SGHRS, CDR2 YFSETQ, per germline. The CDR3 runs to 15 residues. The trim removed 0 bases at V and 9 bases at J, leaving 9 bases unmatched. Written as DNA, the CDR3 is TGCGCCAGCAGCTTGGACGGGACAGGGGAGGACGTGCAGTACTTC. This translates into CASSLDGTGEDVQYF.

This chain joins TRBV15 and TRBJ2-7; no clear D gene. The CDR3 spans 15 residues. CDR1 is LNHNV, CDR2 YYDKDF, per germline (reference sequence). V shed 0 bases and J shed 2 bases, with 11 bases lying between them. The CDR3 coding sequence is TGTGCCACCAGCAGAGAAGATGGGCCGACCTACGAGCAGTACTTC. Translating gives CATSREDGPTYEQYF.

The rearrangement uses TRBV7-9 and TRBJ2-7, with D perhaps matching TRBD1 (5 bases). Germline values: CDR1 SEHNR, CDR2 FQNEAQ (reference sequence). With 5 bases removed from V and 2 bases from J, the gap between germline ends came to 16 bases. This CDR3 has 15 residues. In nucleotides, the CDR3 is TGTGCCAGCAGCCCCCAAGGGGCCGATACCTACGAGCAGTACTTC. Amino acid sequence: CASSPQGADTYEQYF. Full variable domain (remainder filled in from reference TRBV7-9 and TRBJ2-7): DTGVSQNPRHKITKRGQNVTFRCDPISEHNRLYWYRQTLGQGPEFLTYFQNEAQLEKSRLLSDRFSAERPKGSFSTLEIQRTEQGDSAMYLCASSPQGADTYEQYFGPGTRLTVT.

This chain joins TRBV6-4 and TRBJ1-1, with 7 nucleotides matching TRBD1. Looked up from germline, CDR1 is MRHNA and CDR2 is SNTAGT. The CDR3 extends over 15 amino acids. The trim removed 6 bases at V and 0 bases at J, leaving 7 bases unmatched. The CDR3 region is CASRPGTAMNTEAFF. The CDR3 coding sequence is TGTGCCAGCAGACCAGGGACAGCCATGAACACTGAAGCTTTCTTT.

The chain recombines TRBV6-5 with TRBJ2-6, with TRBD1 identical over 7 bases. From germline, CDR1 is MNHEY and CDR2 SVGAGI. The CDR3 consists of 15 residues. The J segment lost 2 bases and the V segment lost 4 bases, leaving 2 bases of the junction unmatched. This chain's CDR3 is CASSWTGTGANVLTF. The CDR3 region has the DNA TGTGCCAGCAGTTGGACAGGCACTGGGGCCAACGTCCTGACTTTC.

V and J are TRBV19 and TRBJ2-3, with 8 bases identical to TRBD1. The CDR3 is made up of 18 amino acids. The ends lost 5 bases at V and 4 bases at J; junction bases unmatched: 17. Germline V gives CDR1 LNHDA, CDR2 SQIVND (reference sequence). CDR3: CASSSRRLQGARADTQYF. As DNA, the CDR3 is TGTGCCAGTAGTTCCCGCCGCCTCCAGGGGGCGAGGGCAGATACGCAGTATTTT.

V and J are TRBV18 and TRBJ1-1, with D perhaps matching TRBD1 (6 bases). Per the germline V gene, CDR1 is KGHSH and CDR2 is LQKENI. This CDR3 has 16 amino acids. V lost 2 bases, J lost 1 base, and 14 bases lay in between. The CDR3 DNA sequence: TGTGCCAGCTCACCAATTACCGGGACATCGAACACTGAAGCTTTCTTT. As protein: CASSPITGTSNTEAFF. The whole variable domain, filled in from reference TRBV18 and TRBJ1-1, reads NAGVMQNPRHLVRRRGQEARLRCSPMKGHSHVYWYRQLPEEGLKFMVYLQKENIIDESGMPKERFSAEFPKEGPSILRIQQVVRGDSAAYFCASSPITGTSNTEAFFGQGTRLTVV.

The genes are TRBV6-6 and TRBJ1-5; D uncertain. The CDR3 runs 16 residues. Germline-derived CDR1 and CDR2 are MNHNY and SVGAGI (reference sequence). V shed 0 bases and J shed 1 base, with 10 bases lying between them. The CDR3 spells CASSYSAGASNQPQHF. The CDR3 DNA sequence: TGTGCCAGCAGTTACTCCGCAGGAGCGAGCAATCAGCCCCAGCATTTT.

The CDR3 DNA reads TGTGCCAGCAGCTTATCGAATCCCTACGAGCAGTACTTC. This encodes CASSLSNPYEQYF. V gene TRBV11-3 combines with J gene TRBJ2-7; D call uncertain. This CDR3 region has 13 residues. V was pared by 2 bases and J by 2 bases, with 7 bases between. In germline, CDR1 is SGHNT, CDR2 YENEEA.

This clone was picked up a small number of times. The genes are TRBV5-1 and TRBJ2-7; a weak D match, TRBD1 (5 bases). CDR3 length: 14 residues. Germline assignment: CDR1 SGHRS and CDR2 YFSETQ. V gave up 1 base and J gave up 2 bases, with 10 bases separating them. CDR3 DNA: TGCGCCAGCAGCTTGTTGGGGCCCGCCTACGAGCAGTACTTC. This sequence encodes CASSLLGPAYEQYF.

This clone was seen a few times. CDR3 nucleotide sequence: TGTGCCAGCAGCTTGGCCCGTGGATCGGGACGGAGCACAGATACGCAGTATTTT. Translating gives CASSLARGSGRSTDTQYF. This sequence joins TRBV5-4 and TRBJ2-3, with D perhaps given as TRBD1 or TRBD2 (5 bases each). CDR3 length equals 18 residues. V was cut by 0 bases and J by 0 bases, with 17 bases left in between. Germline loops: CDR1 SGHNT, CDR2 YYREEE (reference sequence).

The chain links TRBV4-3 to TRBJ1-6; 7 nucleotides line up with TRBD1. This CDR3 has 17 residues. J lost 8 bases, V lost 0 bases, and 10 bases had no gene match. Germline CDR1 reads LGHNA; CDR2 reads YSLEER. CDR3 nucleotides: TGCGCCAGCAGCCAAGATCGATTTACAGGGGAAGATTCACCCCTCCACTTT. This gives the protein CASSQDRFTGEDSPLHF.

The CDR3 DNA sequence: TGTGCCAGCAGCTCCCTCACTAGCGGGGGGGCCTCCTACAATGAGCAGTTCTTC. It specifies CASSSLTSGGASYNEQFF. V and J are TRBV13 and TRBJ2-1, with TRBD2 matching 13 bases. The CDR3 has 18 residues. CDR1 is PRHDT and CDR2 is FYEKMQ in the germline V gene (reference sequence). V gave up 4 bases and J gave up 0 bases; unmatched junction bases: 6.

The V and J genes are TRBV24-1 and TRBJ1-4; D uncertain. The CDR3 runs to 12 residues. Germline V gene sequence: CDR1 KGHDR, CDR2 SFDVKD. The V end was cut by 9 bases, the J end by 4 bases, with 8 bases between. The CDR3 sequence: CATPHNNEKLFF. CDR3 sequence (DNA): TGTGCCACCCCGCACAATAATGAAAAACTGTTTTTT.

The gene calls are TRBV2 and TRBJ2-5; 7 bases match TRBD2. The CDR3 sequence is 12 residues long. The germline CDR1 and CDR2 sequences are SNHLY and FYNNEI. With V trimmed by 8 bases and J by 3 bases, 3 bases remained unmatched. CDR3 coding DNA: TGTGCCAGCTTAGCGGGTGAAGAGACCCAGTACTTC. Translated: CASLAGEETQYF.

This clone has a handful of counts. This sample includes further DNA sequences coding for the same CDR3. This rearrangement joins TRBV7-2 to TRBJ1-1; no firm D call. V shed 5 bases and J shed 1 base, with 11 bases lying between them. The CDR3 spans 14 residues. CDR1 and CDR2 from the germline V gene are SGHTA and FQGNSA. CDR3 sequence: CASSRMAQNTEAFF. In nucleotides, the CDR3 is TGTGCCAGCAGCAGGATGGCCCAGAACACTGAAGCTTTCTTT.

This clone was detected only once. This chain uses TRBV28 with TRBJ1-1; maybe TRBD1 (6 bases). The CDR3 contains 16 residues. Germline CDR1 is MDHEN and CDR2 is SYDVKM. Deletions cut 5 bases from V and 3 bases from J, with 19 bases between. Here the CDR3 reads CASSITGMGSHTEAFF. In nucleotides, the CDR3 is TGTGCCAGCAGTATCACAGGGATGGGGTCCCACACTGAAGCTTTCTTT.

The CDR3 sequence: CASSIPGGFLETQYF. Here the CDR3 DNA reads TGTGCCAGTAGTATCCCCGGGGGGTTTTTGGAGACCCAGTACTTC. This rearrangement joins TRBV19 to TRBJ2-5; 7 nucleotides agree with TRBD2. This CDR3 comprises 15 residues. V shed 3 bases, J shed 5 bases, and the junction held 9 bases outside the gene matches. The germline V gene has CDR1 LNHDA and CDR2 SQIVND (reference sequence).

V usage is TRBV3-1 (or the pseudogene TRBV3-2) and J usage is TRBJ1-6, with D possibly being TRBD1 (5 bases). V was cut by 4 bases and J by 9 bases, with 19 bases left in between. The germline gives CDR1 LGHDT, CDR2 YNNKEL (reference sequence). The CDR3 length is 16 residues. Here the CDR3 DNA reads TGTGCCAGCAGCCCCCGGGGGACGACAACACTTTCACCCCTCCACTTT. Its protein product is CASSPRGTTTLSPLHF.

The genes are TRBV7-2 and TRBJ1-1; 9 bases map to TRBD1. CDR3 length: 15 residues. The J segment lost 1 base and the V segment lost 4 bases, leaving 4 bases of the junction unmatched. Germline values: CDR1 SGHTA, CDR2 FQGNSA. For the CDR3, the DNA is TGTGCCAGCAGCTCGGGACAGGGAGAGAACACTGAAGCTTTCTTT. Its protein is CASSSGQGENTEAFF.

The chain couples TRBV7-9 to TRBJ2-5; D gene uncertain. Trimming removed 1 base from V and 2 bases from J, with 11 bases in between. Germline V gives CDR1 SEHNR, CDR2 FQNEAQ (reference sequence). This CDR3 has 15 residues. The CDR3 DNA follows: TGTGCCAGCAGCTTAGATATCGGTTTTCAAGAGACCCAGTACTTC. This gives the protein CASSLDIGFQETQYF.

This rearrangement joins TRBV11-2 to TRBJ2-7; D is undetermined. Germline V gene sequence: CDR1 SGHAT, CDR2 FQNNGV. This CDR3 is built from 12 residues. V was shortened by 5 bases and J by 5 bases, with 10 bases between the two germline ends. CDR3 sequence (DNA): TGTGCCAGCAGCCTCGGCCACGACGAGCAGTACTTC. Translation gives CASSLGHDEQYF.

CDR3 in amino acids: CASSLGGSYGYTF. The CDR3 DNA follows: TGTGCCAGCAGCTTAGGGGGTTCCTATGGCTACACCTTC. The genes are TRBV7-9 and TRBJ1-2; D call uncertain. V lost 1 base, J lost 4 bases, and 7 bases lay in between. The V gene's germline CDR1 is SEHNR and CDR2 FQNEAQ (reference sequence). The CDR3 is 13 residues long.

The V call is TRBV7-2, the J call TRBJ1-2; a weak D match, TRBD1 (5 bases). This CDR3 contains 13 residues. Germline CDR1 is SGHTA and CDR2 is FQGNSA. V lost 5 bases and J lost 2, with 9 bases in between. The CDR3 region is CASSMDKNYGYTF. The CDR3 bases are TGTGCCAGCAGCATGGACAAGAACTATGGCTACACCTTC.